Listed here is a single T cell receptor (beta chain). Here immunoSEQ multiplex PCR was the method, and the copy in TCRdb shows in-frame clones only, minus some. The sample lists 72,000 or so clones; roughly 90% were seen once. This entry belongs to a study of PD-L1 blockade in urothelial cancer. Study details: Timepoints chosen for blood analysis were 3 weeks (second dose) and 6 weeks after treatment start. T cells numbered a median of around 150,000 in the blood samples.

Germline assignment: CDR1 SGHAT and CDR2 FQNNGV. The ends lost 0 bases at V and 5 bases at J; junction bases unmatched: 5. There are 15 residues in the CDR3. Indicated time point: peripheral blood 6 weeks after treatment start. This TCR was recovered from a man aged 55 to 69 with urothelial cancer. Source: PBMCs, taken around atezolizumab (anti-PD-L1) treatment. The chain couples TRBV11-2 to TRBJ2-5, with 8 nucleotides matching TRBD2. The DNA for the CDR3 is TGTGCCAGCAGCTTAGAACCAGCGGGAGCGGAGACCCAGTACTTC. Its translation is CASSLEPAGAETQYF.